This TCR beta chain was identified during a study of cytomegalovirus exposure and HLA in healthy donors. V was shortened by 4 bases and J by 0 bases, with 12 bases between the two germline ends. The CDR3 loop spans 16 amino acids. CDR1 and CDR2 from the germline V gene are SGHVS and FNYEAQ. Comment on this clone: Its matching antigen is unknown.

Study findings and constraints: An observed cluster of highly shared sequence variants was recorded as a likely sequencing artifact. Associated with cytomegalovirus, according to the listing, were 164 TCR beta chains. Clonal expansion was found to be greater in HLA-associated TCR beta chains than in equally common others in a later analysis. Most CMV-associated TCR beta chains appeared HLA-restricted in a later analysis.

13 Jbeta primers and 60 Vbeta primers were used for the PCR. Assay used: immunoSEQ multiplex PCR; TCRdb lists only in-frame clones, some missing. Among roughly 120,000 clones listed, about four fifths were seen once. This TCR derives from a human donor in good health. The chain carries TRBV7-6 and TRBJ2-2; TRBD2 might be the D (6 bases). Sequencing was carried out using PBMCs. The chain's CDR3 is CASSSPGGTNTGELFF. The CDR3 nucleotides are TGTGCCAGCAGCTCCCCTGGGGGGACGAACACCGGGGAGCTGTTTTTT.